The 14 T cell receptor beta chains below all came from one sample that was sequenced in a study of blood T cell repertoires in COVID-19. Sequencing was performed with immunoSEQ multiplex PCR; in TCRdb, only in-frame clones are kept and a portion is missing. The sample includes tens of thousands of clones, around 77% of them seen just once. Sequencing was carried out using peripheral blood. The source is a man older than 75 with active or convalescent COVID-19.

This clone was seen only a few times. This rearrangement joins TRBV3-1 (or the pseudogene TRBV3-2) to TRBJ1-4; D not certain. Germline-derived CDR1 and CDR2 are LGHDT and YNNKEL (reference sequence). The CDR3 spans 12 residues. The V end was cut by 6 bases, the J end by 7 bases, with 9 bases between. This CDR3 reads CASRRFGEKLFF. In nucleotides, the CDR3 is TGTGCCAGCAGACGTTTCGGTGAAAAACTGTTTTTT.

A word on this clone: Compared with germline, one end of the junction differs, possibly owing to a read error. The chain recombines TRBV7-7 with TRBJ2-1; 10 bases are a match to TRBD2. Germline CDR1 SSHAT, CDR2 FNYEAQ (reference sequence). This CDR3 contains 17 residues. The CDR3 region has the DNA TGTGCTAGCAGCTTAAGAGTTAGCGGGAGGAGTGGAAATGAGCAGTTCTTC. Residues: CASSLRVSGRSGNEQFF.

Only one count was recorded for this clone. The chain couples TRBV7-2 to TRBJ1-4; the D gene is possibly TRBD1 (6 bases). The CDR3 consists of 15 residues. The germline CDR1 and CDR2 sequences are SGHTA and FQGNSA. Trimming shortened V by 2 bases and J by 5 bases, and 12 bases separated the two germline ends. This CDR3 reads CASSLWAGVNEKLFF. CDR3 nucleotides: TGTGCCAGCAGCTTATGGGCAGGGGTAAATGAAAAACTGTTTTTT.

The chain has TRBV5-4 and TRBJ2-1; TRBD1 is a possible D gene (6 bases). V was cut by 2 bases and J by 1 base, with 7 bases left in between. The CDR3 contains 14 residues. Germline V gene sequence: CDR1 SGHNT, CDR2 YYREEE (reference sequence). CDR3 DNA sequence: TGTGCCAGCAGCTTACAGGGTTCCTACAATGAGCAGTTCTTC. Translation: CASSLQGSYNEQFF.

The chain combines TRBV4-1 with TRBJ2-7; 15 nucleotides line up with TRBD2. V gave up 4 bases and J gave up 2 bases; unmatched junction bases: 9. The CDR3 runs to 18 residues. Germline V gene lookup returns CDR1 MGHRA and CDR2 YSYEKL. The CDR3: CASSPLGLAGGITYEQYF. CDR3 in DNA: TGCGCCAGCAGCCCTCTCGGACTAGCGGGAGGGATTACCTACGAGCAGTACTTC.

The chain carries TRBV21-1 and TRBJ1-5; TRBD1, the table's D call, lacks a check against the DNA. TRBV21-1 is annotated as a pseudogene. This CDR3 comprises 17 residues. CDR3 amino acids: CASSNPLGTEINQPQHF. The CDR3 region has the DNA TGTGCCAGCAGCAACCCCCTAGGGACAGAAATAAATCAGCCCCAGCATTTT.

The chain is built from TRBV30 and TRBJ2-3; a weak D match, TRBD1 (5 bases). The germline V gene has CDR1 GTSNPN and CDR2 SVGIG (reference sequence). The CDR3 covers 12 residues. Trimming left V 1 base short and J 3 bases short, with 5 bases between. The CDR3 DNA follows: TGTGCCTGGAGTGGACAGACAGATACGCAGTATTTT. Protein sequence: CAWSGQTDTQYF.

The J gene is TRBJ1-2, the V gene TRBV7-9; D is perhaps TRBD1 (5 bases). There are 14 residues in the CDR3. With 2 bases removed from V and 7 bases from J, the gap between germline ends came to 14 bases. Germline V lookup: CDR1 SEHNR, CDR2 FQNEAQ (reference sequence). The CDR3 DNA sequence: TGTGCCAGCAGCTTATACGGGGGGTTCGGTGGCTACACCTTC. Translated, it gives CASSLYGGFGGYTF.

V is TRBV10-3 and J is TRBJ2-2; no firm D call. CDR3 length: 14 amino acids. Germline V gene data show CDR1 as ENHRY and CDR2 as SYGVKD. Trimming left V 5 bases short and J 1 base short, with 8 bases between. CDR3 amino acids: CAISLQQNTGELFF. CDR3 coding DNA: TGTGCCATCAGTCTCCAACAGAACACCGGGGAGCTGTTTTTT.

The rearrangement joins TRBV5-5 to TRBJ2-7; 9 positions match TRBD1. V dropped 4 bases and J dropped 4; count of bases not matched to a gene: 9. The CDR3 extends over 15 amino acids. Germline V CDR1 and CDR2: SGHKS, YYEKEE (reference sequence). CDR3 sequence: CASSPRGQGGYEQYF. Written as DNA, the CDR3 is TGTGCCAGCAGCCCCCGGGGACAGGGCGGGTACGAGCAGTACTTC.

This clone occurred once. V gene TRBV27 combines with J gene TRBJ2-3, with 14 bases identical to TRBD2. CDR1 is MNHEY and CDR2 is SMNVEV in the germline V gene (reference sequence). The CDR3 runs 21 residues. V was clipped by 5 bases and J by 4 bases; unmatched bases: 20. The CDR3 region has the DNA TGTGCCAGCAGTACACCAACCGGGACTAGCGGGAGCTATTCTTACGCAGATACGCAGTATTTT. It encodes CASSTPTGTSGSYSYADTQYF.

The rearrangement links TRBV27 to TRBJ2-7; 8 bases are shared with TRBD1. CDR1 is MNHEY, CDR2 SMNVEV, per germline (reference sequence). The length of the CDR3 is 19 residues. V shed 3 bases, J shed 3 bases, and the junction held 19 bases outside the gene matches. The CDR3 DNA reads as TGTGCCAGCAGTTTTTCCGGGACAGGCCCACCGGGTGGTGTCTACGAGCAGTACTTC. Protein product: CASSFSGTGPPGGVYEQYF.

The genes are TRBV7-6 and TRBJ2-5; tentatively, D is TRBD2 (5 bases). V was trimmed by 4 bases and J by 7 bases, leaving 16 bases between them. The CDR3 runs to 14 residues. Germline V gene sequence: CDR1 SGHVS, CDR2 FNYEAQ. DNA of the CDR3: TGTGCCAGCAGCTCTATCTCCCCAGGAGGGACCCAGTACTTC. This gives the protein CASSSISPGGTQYF.

The chain has TRBV18 and TRBJ2-7; D is unresolved. The V gene's germline CDR1 is KGHSH and CDR2 LQKENI. The CDR3 has 12 residues. The V end lost 4 bases, the J end lost 7 bases, and 11 bases lay between the germline ends. CDR3 bases: TGTGCCAGCTCACTCCCTCTCAGGGAGCAGTACTTC. Protein: CASSLPLREQYF.